This T cell receptor (beta chain) derives from a study of cytomegalovirus exposure and HLA in healthy donors. Study-wide points: Subsequent analysis found a tendency for first-cohort TCR clusters to co-occur within the 95 to 150 validation repertoires. Among the CMV-associated chains, three were confirmed in vitro as specific for CMV antigens.

Method: immunoSEQ multiplex PCR; TCRdb's copy keeps in-frame clones and lacks some. This sample yields about 110,000 clones, of which 90% to 96% are seen a single time; 0.67% belongs to the top ten. In the case of this clone: No antigen is known for it.

The donors were in the approximately 130-subject validation cohort; that cohort was separate from the approximately 670-subject first cohort. Sequenced input: PBMCs. The sequence was obtained from a woman aged 18-35 years in good health and CMV-seronegative.

The DNA of the CDR3 is TGTGCCAGCAGCGTAGTTTCAGGGGCCTTGGCTGGAAACACCATATATTTT. This encodes CASSVVSGALAGNTIYF. The chain carries TRBV9 and TRBJ1-3; D might be TRBD1 (6 bases). The CDR3 extends over 17 amino acids. In germline, CDR1 is SGDLS, CDR2 YYNGEE. The V gene lost 0 bases and the J gene lost 2 bases, with 15 bases spanning the gap.